The 2 T cell receptor beta chains below come from one sample, sequenced in a study of T cell repertoires in cytomegalovirus infection. The antigens for these receptors are not known. TCRdb re-analysed the reads in MiXCR, keeping a single row per CDR3 protein. In the table there are roughly 120,000 distinct CDR3 sequences, approximately 30% of which are singletons. Sequenced here: CD8+ T cells from cultured PBMCs, sampled from culture after CMV antigen stimulation. These receptors all stem from a human donor in good health (CMV status not recorded). Some clones in this sample may be carry-over from other donors' samples.

This CDR3 is CSVIRDRGNENTEAFF. CDR3 DNA sequence: TGCAGCGTTATTCGGGACAGGGGGAACGAGAACACTGAAGCTTTCTTT. V gene TRBV29-1 combines with J gene TRBJ1-1; 11 nucleotides match TRBD1. Germline CDR1 and CDR2: SQVTM and ANQGSEA. This CDR3 has 16 residues. V was pared by 5 bases and J by 1 base, with 9 bases of the junction left unmatched.

This clonotype was recorded only once. The gene calls are TRBV2 and TRBJ2-1; no clear D gene. Trimming removed 8 bases at V and 8 bases at J, with 10 bases between. In germline, CDR1 is SNHLY, CDR2 FYNNEI. The CDR3 runs to 11 residues. The CDR3 is CASALAYEQFF. The DNA for the CDR3 is TGTGCCAGCGCCCTGGCCTATGAGCAGTTCTTC.